This T cell receptor beta chain was recorded in a study of cytomegalovirus exposure and HLA in healthy donors. Findings of the study overall: Earlier analysis yielded a pattern in which most TCR beta V segments were productive about 90% or about 30% of the time. A later analysis found that most CMV-associated TCR beta chains appeared HLA-restricted.

Amplification used 60 Vbeta primers and 13 Jbeta primers. Assay: immunoSEQ multiplex PCR; the TCRdb copy retains only in-frame clones and omits some. Here the sample spans around 280,000 clones, 80% to 90% being singletons. On this clone itself: No antigen is known for it.

Trimming shortened V by 2 bases and J by 8 bases, and 10 bases separated the two germline ends. The CDR3 spans 13 residues. CDR1 and CDR2 from the germline V gene are SGHDN and FVKESK. The specimen was PBMCs. The chain employs TRBV14 and TRBJ2-4; tentative D call: TRBD1 (5 bases). This TCR was recovered from a woman aged 18 to 35 in good health and CMV-seronegative. CDR3 in DNA: TGTGCCAGCAGCCAAAGTCAGGGTGACATTCAGTACTTC. The encoded protein is CASSQSQGDIQYF.